The 18 T cell receptor beta chains listed next were all sequenced from one sample in a study of shared clonotypes between healthy human individuals. CD8 cells regarded as naive lacked CD45RO, were positively chosen for CCR7, and omitted terminally differentiated effector memory CD45RA+ cells. Profiled with immunoSEQ multiplex PCR; TCRdb holds only in-frame clones, not every one. The profile covers nearly 2 million clones, with about 95% appearing a single time and roughly 1% taken by the ten largest. Sequencing input: naive CD8+ T cells sorted from blood. The source is a man in his late teens or twenties in good health.

V gene TRBV19 combines with J gene TRBJ2-7; a weak D match, TRBD1 (6 bases). Germline values: CDR1 LNHDA, CDR2 SQIVND (reference sequence). This CDR3 has 16 amino acids. Trimming cost V 5 bases and J 5 bases, with 22 bases left between them. The CDR3 coding sequence is TGTGCCAGTAGTCCCCCAGGGGCAACCCTAGGGGACGAGCAGTACTTC. It translates to CASSPPGATLGDEQYF. Full variable domain (outside the CDR3, taken from reference TRBV19 and TRBJ2-7): DGGITQSPKYLFRKEGQNVTLSCEQNLNHDAMYWYRQDPGQGLRLIYYSQIVNDFQKGDIAEGYSVSREKKESFPLTVTSAQKNPTAFYLCASSPPGATLGDEQYFGPGTRLTVT.

CDR3 amino acids: CASSPLAYEQYF. As DNA, the CDR3 is TGTGCCAGCAGCCCCCTAGCGTACGAGCAGTACTTC. The chain has TRBV28 and TRBJ2-7, with a tentative D call TRBD2 (6 bases). The germline gives CDR1 MDHEN, CDR2 SYDVKM. This CDR3 contains 12 residues. V lost 6 bases and J 4 bases, leaving 10 bases between the germline ends.

Only one count was recorded for this clone. V is TRBV9 and J is TRBJ1-1; D is undetermined. Looked up from germline, CDR1 is SGDLS and CDR2 is YYNGEE. V was trimmed by 0 bases and J by 4 bases, leaving 13 bases between them. The length of the CDR3 is 15 residues. In DNA form, the CDR3 reads TGTGCCAGCAGCGTAGGGGCCAGCCTGGGCACTGAAGCTTTCTTT. Translation: CASSVGASLGTEAFF.

As for this clone: Other DNA sequences in this specimen translate into the identical CDR3. The V call is TRBV29-1, the J call TRBJ1-1; D not resolved. Trimming took 6 bases from V and 8 from J, leaving 10 bases between them. Germline loops: CDR1 SQVTM, CDR2 ANQGSEA. CDR3 length equals 10 residues. Here the CDR3 DNA reads TGCAGCGTGGTGGCGGTGGAAGCTTTCTTT. Encoded protein: CSVVAVEAFF.

V gene TRBV21-1 combines with J gene TRBJ2-4; TRBD2 is the table's D call, not checked against the DNA. TRBV21-1 represents a pseudogene. The CDR3 runs to 17 residues. The CDR3 region is CASSKAGSGSPKNIQYF. The DNA of the CDR3 is TGTGCCAGCAGCAAAGCAGGTAGCGGGAGCCCCAAAAACATTCAGTACTTC.

The CDR3 loop reads CASSAPAGGLETQYF. CDR3 in DNA: TGTGCCAGCAGTGCCCCAGCGGGGGGCCTGGAGACCCAGTACTTC. This chain links TRBV2 with TRBJ2-5; 9 bases agree with TRBD2. With 4 bases clipped from V and 5 bases from J, the junction kept 8 bases outside the gene matches. Germline values: CDR1 SNHLY, CDR2 FYNNEI. This CDR3 has 15 amino acids. Variable domain in full (rest from reference TRBV2 and TRBJ2-5): EPEVTQTPSHQVTQMGQEVILRCVPISNHLYFYWYRQILGQKVEFLVSFYNNEISEKSEIFDDQFSVERPDGSNFTLKIRSTKLEDSAMYFCASSAPAGGLETQYFGPGTRLLVL.

J is TRBJ2-7 and V is TRBV5-6, with 8 nucleotides matching TRBD1. Germline-derived CDR1 and CDR2 are SGHDT and YYEEEE. CDR3 length: 13 amino acids. V trimming: 1 base; J trimming: 6 bases; junction bases outside the gene matches: 3. The CDR3 sequence: CASSLTGGPEQYF. In DNA form, the CDR3 reads TGTGCCAGCAGCTTGACAGGGGGGCCCGAGCAGTACTTC. Full variable domain (remainder filled in from reference TRBV5-6 and TRBJ2-7): DAGVTQSPTHLIKTRGQQVTLRCSPKSGHDTVSWYQQALGQGPQFIFQYYEEEERQRGNFPDRFSGHQFPNYSSELNVNALLLGDSALYLCASSLTGGPEQYFGPGTRLTVT.

The chain uses TRBV15 and TRBJ1-1; D is unresolved. V was shortened by 1 base and J by 0 bases, with 12 bases between the two germline ends. The germline gives CDR1 LNHNV, CDR2 YYDKDF (reference sequence). CDR3 length: 16 residues. This CDR3 is CATSRGGAGMNTEAFF. The CDR3 DNA sequence: TGTGCCACCAGCAGAGGGGGAGCTGGGATGAACACTGAAGCTTTCTTT.

The CDR3 protein is CASSSSGLARDEQFF. The DNA of the CDR3 is TGTGCCAGCAGCTCCTCGGGACTAGCAAGGGATGAGCAGTTCTTC. The chain combines TRBV7-9 with TRBJ2-1, with 9 bases lining up with TRBD2. This CDR3 is built from 15 residues. After removal of 4 bases from V and 8 bases from J, the junction contained 9 bases not matched to a gene. Looked up from germline, CDR1 is SEHNR and CDR2 is FQNEAQ (reference sequence).

The V and J genes are TRBV7-2 and TRBJ2-7, with unresolved D. Deletions cut 1 base from V and 2 bases from J, with 12 bases between. Germline lookup yields CDR1 SGHTA and CDR2 FQGNSA. CDR3 length equals 15 residues. CDR3 nucleotide sequence: TGTGCCAGCAGCTTAGGTCGATACTATCCCTACGAGCAGTACTTC. Its translation is CASSLGRYYPYEQYF.

Here the CDR3 reads CSVELRETPDYEQYF. As DNA, the CDR3 is TGCAGCGTTGAGTTGCGGGAGACCCCCGACTACGAGCAGTACTTC. The rearrangement uses TRBV29-1 and TRBJ2-7; 7 bases are a match to TRBD2. The J segment lost 3 bases and the V segment lost 3 bases, leaving 11 bases of the junction unmatched. Germline V gene lookup returns CDR1 SQVTM and CDR2 ANQGSEA. The CDR3 runs 15 residues.

J is TRBJ2-7 and V is TRBV27; 11 bases line up with TRBD2. This CDR3 contains 15 residues. Germline-derived CDR1 and CDR2 are MNHEY and SMNVEV (reference sequence). V dropped 5 bases and J dropped 7; count of bases not matched to a gene: 10. In DNA form, the CDR3 reads TGTGCCAGCAGTCCCGTAGCGGGAGGGATACGGGAGCAGTACTTC. Its protein is CASSPVAGGIREQYF.

This chain uses TRBV13 with TRBJ2-1, with TRBD2 identical over 11 bases. This CDR3 has 15 amino acids. Germline trimming cut 7 bases from V and 9 bases from J; bases unmatched to any gene: 11. Per the germline V gene, CDR1 is PRHDT and CDR2 is FYEKMQ (reference sequence). CDR3 bases: TGTGCCAGCAACATGAGAGGGACTAGCGGAGGTGAGCAGTTCTTC. Encoded protein: CASNMRGTSGGEQFF. The complete variable domain, with remaining parts taken from reference TRBV13 and TRBJ2-1, reads AAGVIQSPRHLIKEKRETATLKCYPIPRHDTVYWYQQGPGQDPQFLISFYEKMQSDKGSIPDRFSAQQFSDYHSELNMSSLELGDSALYFCASNMRGTSGGEQFFGPGTRLTVL.

CDR3 protein: CASSLGRGWQYF. The DNA of the CDR3 is TGTGCCAGCAGTTTAGGAAGGGGCTGGCAGTACTTC. The chain has TRBV28 and TRBJ2-7; maybe TRBD1 (5 bases). The CDR3 runs to 12 residues. Germline CDR1 and CDR2: MDHEN and SYDVKM. V lost 2 bases and J lost 9, with 11 bases in between.

The chain is built from TRBV4-1 and TRBJ1-4; D remains unclear. Germline values: CDR1 MGHRA, CDR2 YSYEKL. The CDR3 runs 15 residues. Trimming took off 3 bases at V and 0 bases at J, with 8 bases between the two ends. The chain's CDR3 is CASSHPVATNEKLFF. CDR3 nucleotides: TGCGCCAGCAGCCACCCGGTAGCAACTAATGAAAAACTGTTTTTT.

This sequence joins TRBV10-2 and TRBJ1-1; tentative D call: TRBD1 (5 bases). Deletions cut 3 bases from V and 7 bases from J, with 15 bases between. CDR1 is WSHSY, CDR2 SAAADI, per germline. The length of the CDR3 is 14 residues. The CDR3 reads CASSENWGSNEAFF. The CDR3 DNA is TGCGCCAGCAGTGAAAATTGGGGGAGTAATGAAGCTTTCTTT.

The rearrangement joins TRBV7-9 to TRBJ2-7; no definite D call. Trimming took off 1 base at V and 5 bases at J, with 9 bases between the two ends. Germline V gene data show CDR1 as SEHNR and CDR2 as FQNEAQ (reference sequence). This CDR3 region has 13 residues. CDR3 nucleotide sequence: TGTGCCAGCAGCTTAGTGGGGAACCACGAGCAGTACTTC. Its protein product is CASSLVGNHEQYF.

The chain joins TRBV9 to TRBJ2-3; D perhaps matches TRBD1 (6 bases). There are 16 residues in the CDR3. Germline values: CDR1 SGDLS, CDR2 YYNGEE. V shed 4 bases and J shed 7 bases, with 22 bases lying between them. Written as DNA, the CDR3 is TGTGCCAGCAGCCCGATGGTGGGGGCTCAATGGAATACGCAGTATTTT. Its protein product is CASSPMVGAQWNTQYF.